Here is one TCR beta chain with its context. Its recognized antigen is unknown. It has no much larger one-base neighbor in the sample; base qualities were not kept. The sample originates from a study of CD8+CD57+ T cells in acquired aplastic anemia (dated by TCRdb to the late 2010s). Describing the broader study: On average, sorted CD4+ and CD8+ cells yielded around 3.5 ug of extracted DNA, with a range of roughly 0.17 to 27.4 ug. CD8+CD57+ expansion was defined as frequency above the mean frequency observed in healthy subjects. The investigation overall reported the following: Although 25 to 30 CD8+ CDR3 sequences were shared by patients and controls, these sequences appeared highly expressed in patients and within the immunodominant clones of patients. Patients and healthy controls showed no significant difference in CD8+ Simpson's diversity (P=0.060).

The patients picked for sequencing were ones in whom flow cytometry had shown an expansion of CD8+CD57+ cells. All patients had severe acquired aplastic anemia diagnosed by International Study of Aplastic Anemia and Agranulocytosis and Camitta criteria. At the time blood was sampled, none of the patients had received any therapy. The study deep-sequenced TCR repertoires of sorted CD4+ and CD8+ blood T cells from severe aplastic anemia patients and healthy subjects. In the USA, patient enrollment took place under clinicaltrials.gov protocols 00001620, 01623167, 00001397, 00071045, 00081523 and 00961064. Ficoll-Paque density gradient centrifugation was used to isolate peripheral blood mononuclear cells. CD4+ and CD8+ T cells were sorted by FACS or magnetic beads before DNA extraction. Genomic DNA was used as template for profiling of TCR beta VDJ combinations and CDR3 sequences. An Illumina HiSeq 2000 was the platform used for TCR repertoire sequencing. The study's own analysis went as follows. TRBV/TRBJ rearrangement plots, CDR3 size and DJ length profiles, and Simpson's diversity index were used to assess repertoires. Whichever DNA sequence was most abundant in the deep sequencing data was defined as the immunodominant clone. CDR3 amino acid sequences were checked for sharing between subjects and were compared against published repertoires and the VDJdb database. TCRdb reran the public reads through fastp at Q25 and MiXCR, keeping productive beta chains. Each entry merges the rows of one CDR3 protein and shows their most common DNA and genes. It is TCRdb's table, rather than the study itself, that gives the V and J calls and clone size. This sample comprises some 170,000 distinct CDR3 sequences, around 48% of them detected only once. The ten most abundant clones make up around 1% of the sample.

The sample taken for sequencing was sorted CD4+, CD8+, or CD8+CD57+ T cells (not recorded which) from PBMCs. This receptor was identified in a human donor with aplastic anemia.

At the DNA level, the sequence is TGTGCCAGTAGCCAGACTAGCGGGGGGGCGGCCCAGTACTTC. It codes for CASSQTSGGAAQYF. The sequence links TRBV19 to TRBJ2-5, and 14 junctional nucleotides match TRBD2. The CDR3 covers 14 residues, taking in both the cysteine and the phenylalanine. Of the read, only the CDR3 DNA is kept; its 42 bases are in frame from base 1. In the germline V gene (reference sequence), CDR1 corresponds to LNHDA and CDR2 to SQIVND. From V the trimming removes 6 bases and from J it removes 9 bases, while the gene matches leave 6 bases of the junction unaccounted for.